This TCR beta chain derives from a study of identical twins (dated by TCRdb to about 2016). In the study overall: TCR alpha and beta repertoires from monozygotic twins, unrelated adults of various ages and cord blood were deep-sequenced to test whether fetal clonotypes persist. To rule out contamination, the twin experiments were replicated at different times with different library preparation protocols.

What the work shows at the level of the full study, not this receptor alone: Out-of-frame TCR alpha sharing in monozygotic twins was systematically underestimated by recombination models, whereas sharing between unrelated individuals was in agreement with the recombination models. A weaker excess of twin sharing was found in beta out-of-frame sequences because the signal-to-noise ratio was lowered by fewer shared sequences. Compared with coincidental sharing between unrelated individuals, out-of-frame TCR alpha sequences shared between twins showed an excess of sequences with low generation probability. Fewer insertions were carried by abundant cord blood beta clonotypes, a similar but weaker trend appeared in young adult naive repertoires, and no such trend appeared in memory repertoires. Zero-insertion analyses could be partly confounded by invariant T cells such as MAIT and iNKT, though diverse VJ usage argued against such confounding for most clonotypes. Conclusions relied on cross-sectional statistical analysis, since the same donors could not be followed over many years.

Note on this clonotype: The target of this receptor is not known. No quality values exist for individual bases; no much larger clone is one base distant.

The library was built by means of 5' RACE. The sequencer listed for this sample is Illumina HiSeq 2000. Template switching introduced a universal primer binding site; the final cDNA contained a unique molecular identifier, enabling accurate counting of TCR cDNA molecules. Specific primers in the conserved constant-segment region were used to synthesize first-strand cDNA for the TCR alpha and beta chains. To control for contamination, every cDNA library carried two barcodes: a SMART-Mk sample barcode plus Illumina barcodes. TruSeq adapter sequences and Illumina sample barcodes were added in two successive PCR steps. TCR alpha and beta cDNA libraries were sequenced on the Illumina HiSeq platform with custom primers. The authors' pipeline ran thus. MiGEC was used to process raw reads and extract unique molecular identifiers, and MiXCR was used to find CDR3 positions. For each individual, recombination models were inferred using an EM algorithm with the repgenHMM and IGoR tools. Shared clonotypes were analyzed with the tcR package in R, and sharing was normalized by the product of cloneset sizes. Out-of-frame nonproductive sequences were analyzed to study raw recombination free of thymic and clonal selection effects. TCRdb reprocessed the public reads (quality trimming at Q25 with fastp, clone calling with MiXCR) and kept in-frame beta chains. Each record represents a unique CDR3 protein, reported with the most common genes and DNA among its rows. The authors' filters were not applied to this entry. Present in this sample are 270,000 or so distinct CDR3 sequences, roughly 8% of which were seen just once. The top ten clones comprise roughly 3.1% of the sample.

Sequences SNHLY (CDR1) and FYNNEI (CDR2) are obtained from the germline V gene. V is clipped by 3 bases and J by 0 bases, and the sequence between their germline boundaries is 15 bases long. From cysteine to phenylalanine, the CDR3 is 17 amino acids long. Just the 51-base CDR3 DNA is kept, in frame starting at base 1. Every donor in the study was a healthy Caucasian. The twin cohort consisted of three pairs of female monozygotic twins, all aged roughly 18 to 29 years. CD4+ and CD8+ T cell populations were isolated with positive isolation kits from Invitrogen. The sample also formed part of further work on yellow fever vaccine responses in identical twins. The second study's paper adds: According to the authors, in identical twins the way T cells responded to vaccination appeared partly convergent and partly personalized. The study precisely tracked vaccine-responding T cell clones in identical twins.

In this chain, TRBV2 is recombined with TRBJ2-4, with no reliable assignment of the D segment. The sample taken for sequencing was CD8+ T cells sorted from blood. This clonotype was obtained from a woman aged 18-29 years in good health. The sequenced DNA: TGTGCCAGCAGTGAGGCCCCGGCCCTATTAGCCAAAAACATTCAGTACTTC. It translates as CASSEAPALLAKNIQYF.